The T cell receptor (beta chain) under discussion was sequenced for a study of identical twins. CDR1 is LGHDT and CDR2 is YNNKEL in the germline V gene (reference sequence). Deletions cut 2 bases from V and 6 bases from J, with 13 bases between. CDR3 length equals 14 residues. This clonotype was recorded a few times. TCRdb analysed the 5' RACE reads with MiXCR anew, one entry per CDR3 protein. This table has under 500,000 distinct CDR3 sequences, 14% appearing once. The sample was also reused in another study, on yellow fever vaccine responses in identical twins.

The V call is TRBV3-1, the J call TRBJ2-5; no reliable D call. The TCR sequence derives from a woman aged 18-29 years in good health. The sample consisted of CD4+ T cells sorted from blood. The CDR3 reads CASSQQERSKTQYF. The CDR3 coding sequence is TGTGCCAGCAGCCAACAAGAGAGGAGCAAGACCCAGTACTTC.